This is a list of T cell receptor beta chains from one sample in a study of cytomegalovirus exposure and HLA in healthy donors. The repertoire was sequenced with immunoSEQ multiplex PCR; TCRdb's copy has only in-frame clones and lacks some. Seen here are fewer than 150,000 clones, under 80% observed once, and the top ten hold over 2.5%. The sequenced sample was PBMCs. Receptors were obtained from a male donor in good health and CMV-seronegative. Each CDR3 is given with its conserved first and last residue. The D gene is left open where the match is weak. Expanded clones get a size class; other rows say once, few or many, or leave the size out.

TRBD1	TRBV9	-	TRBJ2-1	CASSADLRTGRLPNEQFF	TGTGCCAGCAGCGCGGACTTAAGGACAGGGCGGTTGCCTAATGAGCAGTTCTTC
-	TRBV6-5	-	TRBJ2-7	CASSYSRDTTYEQYF	TGTGCCAGCAGTTACTCGAGGGACACGACCTACGAGCAGTACTTC
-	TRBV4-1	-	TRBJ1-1	CASSPGGKAFF	TGCGCCAGCAGCCCGGGAGGGAAAGCTTTCTTT
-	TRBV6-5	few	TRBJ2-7	CASRALQGRNEQYF	TGTGCCAGCAGGGCCCTACAGGGTCGCAACGAGCAGTACTTC
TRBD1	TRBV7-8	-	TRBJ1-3	CASSLAFPGQGLFSGNTIYF	TGTGCCAGCAGCTTAGCTTTTCCGGGACAGGGTCTGTTCTCTGGAAACACCATATATTTT
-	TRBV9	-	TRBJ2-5	CASSLPSAEETQYF	TGTGCCAGCAGCCTCCCTAGCGCCGAAGAGACCCAGTACTTC
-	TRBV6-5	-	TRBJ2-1	CASSYSNQAYNEQFF	TGTGCCAGCAGTTACTCGAACCAGGCCTACAATGAGCAGTTCTTC
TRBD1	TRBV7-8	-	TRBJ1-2	CASSVQQGRGYTF	TGTGCCAGCAGCGTTCAACAGGGGAGGGGCTACACCTTC
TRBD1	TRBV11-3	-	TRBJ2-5	CASSLLTGVGETQYF	TGTGCCAGCAGCTTACTTACAGGGGTTGGGGAGACCCAGTACTTC
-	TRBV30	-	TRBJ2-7	CAWSVGVVYEQYF	TGTGCCTGGAGTGTAGGGGTTGTGTACGAGCAGTACTTC
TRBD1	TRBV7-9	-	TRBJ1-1	CASLTGENTEAFF	TGTGCCAGCCTAACAGGGGAGAACACTGAAGCTTTCTTT
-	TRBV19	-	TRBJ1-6	CASRPAGAPNSPLHF	TGTGCCAGTAGGCCGGCGGGGGCGCCTAATTCACCCCTCCACTTT
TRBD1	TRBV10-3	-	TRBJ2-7	CAISESGQLGEQYF	TGTGCCATCAGTGAGTCGGGACAGTTGGGCGAGCAGTACTTC
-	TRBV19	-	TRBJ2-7	CASSIASGIPYEQYF	TGTGCCAGTAGTATTGCCTCAGGGATTCCCTACGAGCAGTACTTC
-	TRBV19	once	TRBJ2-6	CASSLLLGGANVLTF	TGTGCCAGTAGTCTCCTCCTCGGTGGGGCCAACGTCCTGACTTTC
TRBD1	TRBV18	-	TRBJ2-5	CASSPRTGWRRETQYF	TGTGCCAGCTCACCCCGGACAGGGTGGAGGCGCGAGACCCAGTACTTC
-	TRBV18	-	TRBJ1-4	CASSPLLDSEKLFF	TGTGCCAGCTCACCACTTCTAGACAGCGAAAAACTGTTTTTT
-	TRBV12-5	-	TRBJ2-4	CASGLSGLAKNIQYF	TGTGCTAGTGGTTTGTCCGGGTTAGCCAAAAACATTCAGTACTTC
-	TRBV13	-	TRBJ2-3	CASSTGTTDTQYF	TGTGCCAGCAGCACCGGGACTACAGATACGCAGTATTTT
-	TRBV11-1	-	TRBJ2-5	CASSLTYSKETQYF	TGTGCCAGCAGCTTAACGTACTCAAAAGAGACCCAGTACTTC
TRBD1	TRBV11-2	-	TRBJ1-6	CASSSTGTYNSPLHF	TGTGCCAGCAGCTCGACAGGGACCTATAATTCACCCCTCCACTTT
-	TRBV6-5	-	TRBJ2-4	CATTRTGSSIQYF	TGTGCGACCACAAGGACGGGGTCTAGCATTCAGTACTTC
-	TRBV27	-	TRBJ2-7	CASSPGQSPYEQYF	TGTGCCAGCAGTCCCGGACAGTCCCCGTACGAGCAGTACTTC
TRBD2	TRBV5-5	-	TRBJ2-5	CASSLGAGGLQETQYF	TGTGCCAGCAGCTTGGGAGCGGGGGGCCTACAAGAGACCCAGTACTTC
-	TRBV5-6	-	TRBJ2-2	CASSPPYLSTGELFF	TGTGCCAGCAGCCCCCCCTATCTCTCGACCGGGGAGCTGTTTTTT
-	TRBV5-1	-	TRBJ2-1	CASSFQGNPYNEQFF	TGCGCCAGCAGCTTTCAGGGTAATCCCTACAATGAGCAGTTCTTC
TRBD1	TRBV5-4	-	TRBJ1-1	CASSRLGGLYSYTEAFF	TGTGCCAGCAGCCGTCTAGGGGGCCTTTACAGTTATACTGAAGCTTTCTTT
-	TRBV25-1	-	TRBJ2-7	CASSELGGASYEQYF	TGTGCCAGCAGTGAATTGGGGGGGGCCTCCTACGAGCAGTACTTC
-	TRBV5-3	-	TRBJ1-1	CARSLTKVRNTEAFF	TGTGCCAGAAGCTTGACGAAAGTTAGGAACACTGAAGCTTTCTTT
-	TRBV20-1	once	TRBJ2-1	CSARFQNEQFF	TGCAGTGCTAGGTTTCAGAATGAGCAGTTCTTC
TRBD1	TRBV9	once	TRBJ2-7	CASSRTGGQSSYEQYF	TGTGCCAGCAGTCGAACAGGGGGCCAGAGCTCCTACGAGCAGTACTTC
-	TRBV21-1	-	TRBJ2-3	CASSKASGQGTDTQYF	TGTGCCAGCAGCAAAGCCTCGGGACAGGGAACAGATACGCAGTATTTT
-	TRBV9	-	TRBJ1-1	CASSVDQGRVNTEAFF	TGTGCCAGCAGCGTAGATCAGGGGCGGGTGAACACTGAAGCTTTCTTT
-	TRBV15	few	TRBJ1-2	CATSRDLFVGTFGYTF	TGTGCCACCAGCAGAGATCTGTTTGTCGGGACATTCGGCTACACCTTC
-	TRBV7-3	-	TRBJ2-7	CASSPLAGEQYF	TGTGCCAGCAGCCCCCTCGCGGGCGAGCAGTACTTC
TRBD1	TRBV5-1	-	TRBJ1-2	CASSLDTTGGRYGYTF	TGCGCCAGCAGCTTGGATACGACAGGGGGCCGCTATGGCTACACCTTC
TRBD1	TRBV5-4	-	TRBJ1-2	CASSLDRGPGYTF	TGTGCCAGCAGCTTGGACAGGGGGCCTGGCTACACCTTC
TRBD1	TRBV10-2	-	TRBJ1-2	CASSKDRAGYTF	TGCGCCAGCAGCAAGGACAGGGCCGGCTACACCTTC
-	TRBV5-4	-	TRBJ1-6	CASSLEAGAGSPLHF	TGTGCCAGCAGCTTGGAGGCGGGGGCCGGTTCACCCCTCCACTTT
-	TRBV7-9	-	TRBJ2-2	CASSRGIGELFF	TGTGCCAGCAGCCGAGGGATCGGGGAGCTGTTTTTT
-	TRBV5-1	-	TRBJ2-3	CASNFRESADTQYF	TGCGCCAGCAATTTCCGAGAGTCGGCAGATACGCAGTATTTT
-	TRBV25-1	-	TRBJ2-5	CASSESSGPQETQYF	TGTGCCAGCAGTGAATCATCAGGCCCCCAAGAGACCCAGTACTTC
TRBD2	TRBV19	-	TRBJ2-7	CASKLAGGQEQYF	TGTGCCAGTAAACTAGCGGGAGGGCAAGAGCAGTACTTC
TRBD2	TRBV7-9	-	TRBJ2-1	CASGQTSGGLYNEQFF	TGTGCCAGCGGCCAAACTAGCGGGGGACTCTACAATGAGCAGTTCTTC
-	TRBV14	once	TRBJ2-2	CASSLYLRTGELFF	TGTGCCAGCAGCCTTTACCTCCGGACCGGGGAGCTGTTTTTT
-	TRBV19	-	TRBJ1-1	CASSIVPGTEAFF	TGTGCCAGTAGTATAGTCCCAGGCACTGAAGCTTTCTTT
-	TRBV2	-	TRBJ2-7	CASSESLTPNGEQYF	TGTGCCAGCAGTGAGAGTCTTACTCCTAATGGTGAGCAGTACTTC
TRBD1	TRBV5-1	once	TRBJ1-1	CASRSGQGKTEAFF	TGCGCCAGCAGGAGCGGACAGGGTAAGACTGAAGCTTTCTTT
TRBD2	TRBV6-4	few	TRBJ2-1	CASSGASGSVDEQFF	TGTGCCAGCAGTGGAGCTAGCGGGAGTGTGGATGAGCAGTTCTTC
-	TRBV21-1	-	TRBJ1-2	CASSITTGLPLYYGYTF	TGTGCCAGCAGCATCACCACAGGGTTGCCCCTTTATTATGGCTACACCTTC
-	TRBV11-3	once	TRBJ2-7	CASSLEAGSHEQYF	TGTGCCAGCAGCTTAGAGGCGGGATCCCACGAGCAGTACTTC
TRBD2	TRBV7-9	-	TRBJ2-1	CASSEGASGRLGNEQFF	TGTGCCAGCAGCGAAGGGGCTAGCGGGAGGTTGGGCAATGAGCAGTTCTTC
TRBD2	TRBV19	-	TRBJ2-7	CASSQLAGGIYEQYF	TGTGCCAGTAGCCAACTAGCGGGGGGTATCTACGAGCAGTACTTC
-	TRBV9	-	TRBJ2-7	CASSVTWGTPASNEQYF	TGTGCCAGCAGCGTAACTTGGGGGACTCCCGCGAGTAACGAGCAGTACTTC
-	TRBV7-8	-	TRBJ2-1	CASSRGALYDEQFF	TGTGCCAGCAGCCGGGGGGCCCTCTACGATGAGCAGTTCTTC